Listed below are T cell receptor beta chains from one sample, sequenced in a study of follicular helper T cells after annual influenza vaccination. Sequencing was performed with immunoSEQ multiplex PCR; in TCRdb, only in-frame clones are kept and a portion is missing. The data hold approximately 10,000 clones, with more than 80% observed a single time. This sample comprised CXCR5+ CD38- circulating T follicular helper cells from blood, obtained 7 days after influenza vaccination. The receptors here all came from an adult who received the influenza vaccine. Each CDR3 is given with its conserved first and last residue. D genes are given only for firm matches. The size field is filled for only some rows; it gives once, few, many or a size class.

clone_size j_call v_call d_call cdr3_aa cdr3_nt
. TRBJ1-1 TRBV27 TRBD1 CASRLDRYSEAFF TGTGCCAGCAGACTGGACAGGTATAGTGAAGCTTTCTTT
. TRBJ2-1 TRBV2 TRBD2 CASREAAGGYNEQFF TGTGCCAGCAGAGAAGCCGCGGGGGGCTACAATGAGCAGTTCTTC
. TRBJ1-4 TRBV28 . CASRRGGEKLFF TGTGCCAGCCGCCGGGGGGGGGAAAAACTGTTTTTT
few TRBJ1-2 TRBV10-3 . CAISDPQQGNYGYTF TGTGCCATCAGTGACCCACAACAGGGAAACTATGGCTACACCTTC
. TRBJ1-2 TRBV6-6 . CASRPQAYYGYTF TGTGCCAGCAGACCACAGGCTTACTATGGCTACACCTTC
. TRBJ1-6 TRBV18 . CASSPANNSPLHF TGTGCCAGCTCACCAGCAAATAATTCACCCCTCCATTTT
once TRBJ1-6 TRBV7-2 . CASSLVGQGNSPLHF TGTGCCAGCAGCTTAGTAGGCCAGGGGAATTCACCCCTCCACTTT
. TRBJ1-5 TRBV30 . CAWSVHRGNQPQHF TGTGCCTGGAGTGTACACAGGGGCAATCAGCCCCAGCATTTT
. TRBJ1-2 TRBV4-1 . CASSQVQGSDGSYTF TGCGCCAGCAGCCAAGTTCAGGGAAGTGATGGGAGCTACACCTTC
. TRBJ2-6 TRBV28 . CASSSPDGQTGANVLTF TGTGCCAGCAGTTCCCCCGATGGGCAAACTGGGGCCAACGTCCTGACTTTC
. TRBJ2-1 TRBV11-2 TRBD2 CASSRTSGALEQFF TGTGCCAGCAGTCGGACTAGCGGAGCTTTGGAGCAGTTCTTC